This TCR beta chain stems from a study of CD8 T cells in ankylosing spondylitis (dated by TCRdb to about 2017). The study in broad terms: To find TCR variants linked to disease, the study profiled T cell receptor beta repertoires in ankylosing spondylitis patients and healthy donors. Peripheral blood samples were taken, and synovial fluid was additionally collected from ankylosing spondylitis patients. The full study cohort was made up of about two dozen ankylosing spondylitis patients and fewer than 120 healthy donors.

The instrument given in TCRdb is Illumina HiSeq 2500. Quantitative 5'-RACE with molecular barcodes was the method used to prepare the TCR beta libraries. The authors' pipeline ran thus. To identify disease-linked TCR variants, a new computational method was used, one built on a probabilistic model of VDJ rearrangement. TCRdb handled the public reads itself, with Q25 trimming in fastp and clone calling in MiXCR, and kept productive beta chains. Duplicate CDR3 protein sequences are folded into a single record with the most common DNA and genes. TCRdb, not the authors, supplied the V and J calls. Here the sample has about 350,000 distinct CDR3 sequences; roughly 20% occur a single time. Less than 15% of the sample goes to the ten largest clones. The CDR3 numbers 16 residues from cysteine through phenylalanine. The only DNA kept is the CDR3, 48 bases in frame from the first base. The germline V gene (reference sequence) gives CDR1 as SEHNR and CDR2 as FQNEAQ. Compared with germline, V lacks 7 bases and J lacks 2 bases; bases without a gene match: 10.

A word on this clonotype: No antigen is known for it. Base qualities are not recorded, but no much larger clone differs from it by a single base.

Findings and caveats that apply to the study as a whole: Some motif variants were previously reported in synovial fluid and blood of reactive arthritis patients, suggesting common disease-initiation mechanisms. Blood from ankylosing spondylitis patients appeared to be characterized by a TCR beta motif composed of several highly homologous amino acid variants. The disease-linked clones showed a CD8+ phenotype and occurred at relatively low frequencies in peripheral blood. The disease-linked clones were reported to be significantly enriched in matched synovial fluid samples from ankylosing spondylitis patients.

The chain links TRBV7-9 with TRBJ2-1, with TRBD2 matching 8 junction bases. The TCR originated in a male donor with ankylosing spondylitis or in good health (not recorded which). The sequenced sample consisted of blood, either unsorted or a sorted T cell fraction (not recorded which). Read as DNA, the sequence is TGTGCCAGCAACCCAATTAGCGGGGCCCCCTACAATGAGCAGTTCTTC. Its protein is CASNPISGAPYNEQFF.